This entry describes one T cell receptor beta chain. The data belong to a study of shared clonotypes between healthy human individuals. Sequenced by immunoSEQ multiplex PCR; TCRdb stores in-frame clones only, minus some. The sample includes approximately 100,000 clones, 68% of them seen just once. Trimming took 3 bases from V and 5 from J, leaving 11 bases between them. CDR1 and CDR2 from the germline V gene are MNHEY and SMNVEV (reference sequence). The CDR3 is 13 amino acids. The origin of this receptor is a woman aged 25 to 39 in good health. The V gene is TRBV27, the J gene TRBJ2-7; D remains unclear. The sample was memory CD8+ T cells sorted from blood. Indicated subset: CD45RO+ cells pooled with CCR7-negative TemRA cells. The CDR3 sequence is CASSFGPHHEQYF. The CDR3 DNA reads TGTGCCAGCAGTTTCGGGCCCCACCACGAGCAGTACTTC.